This T cell receptor (beta chain) was retrieved from a study of siplizumab effects on memory and regulatory T cells. Findings of the study overall: There appeared to be greater diversity in naive T cells than in memory cells, and naive T cells seemed major contributors to the alloresponse. The authors did not confirm suppressive function in proliferating Tregs from siplizumab cultures.

With regard to this clone: Antigen specificity is unknown.

Assayed TCR templates numbered roughly 93,000 for each sample. Generated by immunoSEQ multiplex PCR, the TCRdb table keeps only in-frame clones and is missing some. Found here are 110,000 or so clones, over 85% of them singletons; the top ten hold around 0.15%. This receptor was taken from a human donor in good health. Sequences were obtained from non-Treg CD4+ T cells sorted from blood.

The CDR3 loop reads CASSFQETQYF. The CDR3 DNA sequence: TGTGCCAGCAGCTTTCAAGAGACCCAGTACTTC. The J gene is TRBJ2-5, the V gene TRBV7-9, with no clear D. Germline V CDR1 and CDR2: SEHNR, FQNEAQ (reference sequence). Trimming pared 3 bases from V and 2 bases from J, leaving 1 base between. The CDR3 is 11 residues long.